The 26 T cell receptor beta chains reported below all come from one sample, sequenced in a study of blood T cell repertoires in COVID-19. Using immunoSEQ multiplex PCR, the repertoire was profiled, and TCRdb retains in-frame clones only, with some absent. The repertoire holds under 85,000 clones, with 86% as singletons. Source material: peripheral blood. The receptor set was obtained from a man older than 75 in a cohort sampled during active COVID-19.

CDR3 nucleotide sequence: TGTGCCAGCAGCTTGCTCGGACAGAACTATGGCTACACCTTC. As protein: CASSLLGQNYGYTF. The J gene is TRBJ1-2, the V gene TRBV7-2; a possible D gene is TRBD1 (6 bases). Per germline, CDR1 SGHTA and CDR2 FQGNSA. CDR3 size: 14 residues. V was cut by 3 bases and J by 2 bases, with 10 bases left in between.

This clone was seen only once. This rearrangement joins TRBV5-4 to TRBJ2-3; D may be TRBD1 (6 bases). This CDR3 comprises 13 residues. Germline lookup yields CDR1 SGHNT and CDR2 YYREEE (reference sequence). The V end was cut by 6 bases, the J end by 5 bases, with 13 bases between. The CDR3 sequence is CASNVQGIDTQYF. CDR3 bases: TGTGCCAGCAACGTACAGGGAATAGATACGCAGTATTTT.

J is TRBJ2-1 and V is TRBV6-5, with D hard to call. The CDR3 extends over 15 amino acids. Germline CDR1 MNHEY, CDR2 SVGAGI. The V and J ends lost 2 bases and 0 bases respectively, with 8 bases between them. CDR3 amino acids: CASSYGPSSYNEQFF. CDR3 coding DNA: TGTGCCAGCAGTTACGGGCCGAGCTCCTACAATGAGCAGTTCTTC.

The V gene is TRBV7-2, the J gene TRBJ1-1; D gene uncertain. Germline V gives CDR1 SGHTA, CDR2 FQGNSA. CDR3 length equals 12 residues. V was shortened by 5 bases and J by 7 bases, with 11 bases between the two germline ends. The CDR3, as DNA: TGTGCCAGCAGCACTCAACAGATTGAAGCTTTCTTT. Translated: CASSTQQIEAFF. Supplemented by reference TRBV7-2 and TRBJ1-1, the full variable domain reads GAGVSQSPSNKVTEKGKDVELRCDPISGHTALYWYRQSLGQGLEFLIYFQGNSAPDKSGLPSDRFSAERTGGSVSTLTIQRTQQEDSAVYLCASSTQQIEAFFGQGTRLTVV.

In DNA form, the CDR3 reads TGTGCCACCACCGCGGCAGGGTCGAACACCGGGGAGCTGTTTTTT. Its translation: CATTAAGSNTGELFF. The V gene is TRBV24-1, the J gene TRBJ2-2; D is possibly TRBD1 (5 bases). Germline-derived CDR1 and CDR2 are KGHDR and SFDVKD. Deletions cut 8 bases from V and 0 bases from J, with 12 bases between. The CDR3 extends over 15 amino acids.

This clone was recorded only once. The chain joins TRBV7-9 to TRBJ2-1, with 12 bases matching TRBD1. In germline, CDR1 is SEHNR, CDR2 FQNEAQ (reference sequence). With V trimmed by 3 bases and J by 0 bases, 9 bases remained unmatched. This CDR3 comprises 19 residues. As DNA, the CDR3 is TGTGCCAGCAGCTTCGCCGGGACAGGGGGCCCGAGCTCCTACAATGAGCAGTTCTTC. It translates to CASSFAGTGGPSSYNEQFF.

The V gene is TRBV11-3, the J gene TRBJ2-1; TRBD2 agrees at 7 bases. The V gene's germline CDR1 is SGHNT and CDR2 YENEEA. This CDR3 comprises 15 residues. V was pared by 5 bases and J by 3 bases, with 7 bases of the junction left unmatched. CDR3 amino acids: CASSPAGESYNEQFF. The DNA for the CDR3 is TGTGCCAGCAGCCCGGCGGGGGAAAGCTACAATGAGCAGTTCTTC.

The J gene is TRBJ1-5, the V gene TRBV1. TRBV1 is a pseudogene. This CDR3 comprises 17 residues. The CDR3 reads CTSSHPGGGICGQPQHF. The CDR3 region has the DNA TGCACCAGCAGCCACCCGGGGGGGGGTATATGTGGTCAGCCCCAGCATTTT.

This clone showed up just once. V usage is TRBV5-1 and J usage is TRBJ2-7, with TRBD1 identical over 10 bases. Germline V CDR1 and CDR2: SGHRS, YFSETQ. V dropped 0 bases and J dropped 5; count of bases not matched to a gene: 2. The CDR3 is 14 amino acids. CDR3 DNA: TGCGCCAGCAGCTTGGGACAGGGGGCCCACGAGCAGTACTTC. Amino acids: CASSLGQGAHEQYF.

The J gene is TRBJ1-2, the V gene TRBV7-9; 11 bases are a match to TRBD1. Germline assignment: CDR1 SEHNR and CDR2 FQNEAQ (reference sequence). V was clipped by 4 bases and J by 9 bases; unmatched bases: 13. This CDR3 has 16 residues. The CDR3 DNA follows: TGTGCCAGCAGCTACGGGACAGGGGGGACCTCTCGTCGCTACACCTTC. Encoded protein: CASSYGTGGTSRRYTF.

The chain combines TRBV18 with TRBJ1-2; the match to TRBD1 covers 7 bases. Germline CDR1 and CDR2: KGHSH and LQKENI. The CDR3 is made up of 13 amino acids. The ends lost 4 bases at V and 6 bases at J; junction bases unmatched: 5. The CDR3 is CASSQGTADGYTF. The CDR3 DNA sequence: TGTGCCAGCTCACAGGGGACAGCAGATGGCTACACCTTC.

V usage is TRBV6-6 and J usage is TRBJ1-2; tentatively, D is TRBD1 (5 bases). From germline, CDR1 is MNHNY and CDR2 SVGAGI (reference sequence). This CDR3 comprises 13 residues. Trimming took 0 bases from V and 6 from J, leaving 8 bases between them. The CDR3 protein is CASSYSGGDGYTF. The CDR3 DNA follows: TGTGCCAGCAGTTACTCCGGGGGGGATGGCTACACCTTC.

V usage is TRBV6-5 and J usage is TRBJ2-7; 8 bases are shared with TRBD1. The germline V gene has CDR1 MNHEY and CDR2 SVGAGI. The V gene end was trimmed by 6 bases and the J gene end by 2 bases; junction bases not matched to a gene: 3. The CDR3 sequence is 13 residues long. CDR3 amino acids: CASRGQGTYEQYF. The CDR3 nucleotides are TGTGCCAGCAGAGGACAGGGCACCTACGAGCAGTACTTC.

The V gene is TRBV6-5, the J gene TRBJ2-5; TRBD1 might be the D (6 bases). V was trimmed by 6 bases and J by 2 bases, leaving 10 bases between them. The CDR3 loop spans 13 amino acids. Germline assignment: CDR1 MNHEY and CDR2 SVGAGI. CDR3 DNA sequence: TGTGCCAGCAGCAGGGGTCGGCAAGAGACCCAGTACTTC. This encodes CASSRGRQETQYF.

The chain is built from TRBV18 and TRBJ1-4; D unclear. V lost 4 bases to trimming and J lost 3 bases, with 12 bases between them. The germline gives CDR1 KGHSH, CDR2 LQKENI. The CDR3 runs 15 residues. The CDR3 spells CASSRTGGANEKLFF. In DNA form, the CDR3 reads TGTGCCAGCTCACGGACCGGCGGGGCTAATGAAAAACTGTTTTTT.

Written as DNA, the CDR3 is TGTGCCAGCAGTTACACTGCCAACTCTGGAAACACCATATATTTT. Its translation is CASSYTANSGNTIYF. The chain is built from TRBV6-5 and TRBJ1-3; D call uncertain. Per germline, CDR1 MNHEY and CDR2 SVGAGI. The CDR3 is 15 amino acids. V lost 2 bases, J lost 0 bases, and 8 bases lay in between.

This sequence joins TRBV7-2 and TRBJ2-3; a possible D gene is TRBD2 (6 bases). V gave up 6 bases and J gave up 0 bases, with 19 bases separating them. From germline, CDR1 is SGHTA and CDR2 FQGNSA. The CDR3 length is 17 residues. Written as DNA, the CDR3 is TGTGCCAGCAGTAAGGGACTGGGAGACCTTAGCACAGATACGCAGTATTTT. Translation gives CASSKGLGDLSTDTQYF.

For the CDR3, the DNA is TGCGCCAGCAGCCCATCCACTTTCCAAGTCCCAGAGACCCAGTACTTC. It specifies CASSPSTFQVPETQYF. The V and J genes are TRBV4-1 and TRBJ2-5; D remains unclear. CDR1 MGHRA and CDR2 YSYEKL come from the germline V gene. V shed 4 bases and J shed 4 bases, with 19 bases lying between them. The CDR3 is 16 amino acids.

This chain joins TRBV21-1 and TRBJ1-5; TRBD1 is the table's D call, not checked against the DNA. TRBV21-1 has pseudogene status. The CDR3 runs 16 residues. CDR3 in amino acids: CASSPQGAVGNQPQHF. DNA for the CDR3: TGTGCCAGCAGCCCCCAGGGGGCTGTGGGCAATCAGCCCCAGCATTTT.

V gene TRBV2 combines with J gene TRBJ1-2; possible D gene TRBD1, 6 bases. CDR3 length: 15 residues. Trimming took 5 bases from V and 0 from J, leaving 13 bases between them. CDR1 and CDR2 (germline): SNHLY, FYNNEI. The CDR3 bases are TGTGCCAGCAGTAGATTACAGGGAGCTAACTATGGCTACACCTTC. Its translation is CASSRLQGANYGYTF.

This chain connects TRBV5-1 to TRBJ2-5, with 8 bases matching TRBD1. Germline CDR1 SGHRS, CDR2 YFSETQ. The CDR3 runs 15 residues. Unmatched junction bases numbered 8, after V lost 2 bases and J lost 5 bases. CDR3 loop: CASSLARTGRETQYF. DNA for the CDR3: TGCGCCAGCAGCTTAGCCAGGACAGGGCGGGAGACCCAGTACTTC.

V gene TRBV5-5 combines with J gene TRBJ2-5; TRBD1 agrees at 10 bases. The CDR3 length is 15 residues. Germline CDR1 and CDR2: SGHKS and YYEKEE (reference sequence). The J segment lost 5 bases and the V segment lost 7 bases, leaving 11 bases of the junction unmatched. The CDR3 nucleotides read TGTGCCAGCGTGACCGGGACAGGGGACAGGGAGACCCAGTACTTC. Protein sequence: CASVTGTGDRETQYF.

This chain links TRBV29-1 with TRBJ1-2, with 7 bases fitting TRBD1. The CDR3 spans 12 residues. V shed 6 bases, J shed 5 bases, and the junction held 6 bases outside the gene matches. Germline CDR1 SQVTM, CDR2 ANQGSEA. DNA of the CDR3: TGCAGCGTCTCCGGGACAGAGTATGGCTACACCTTC. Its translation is CSVSGTEYGYTF.

CDR3 residues: CASSVASGGHQETQYF. The DNA of the CDR3 is TGTGCCAGCAGCGTAGCTAGCGGGGGCCACCAAGAGACCCAGTACTTC. The chain links TRBV9 to TRBJ2-5, with 10 bases lining up with TRBD2. The CDR3 consists of 16 residues. V shed 0 bases, J shed 0 bases, and the junction held 2 bases outside the gene matches. Germline lookup yields CDR1 SGDLS and CDR2 YYNGEE.

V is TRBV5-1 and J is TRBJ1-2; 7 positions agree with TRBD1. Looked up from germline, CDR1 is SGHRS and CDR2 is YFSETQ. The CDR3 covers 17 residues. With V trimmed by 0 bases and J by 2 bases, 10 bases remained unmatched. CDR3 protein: CASSLEGRAGGNYGYTF. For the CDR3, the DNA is TGCGCCAGCAGCTTGGAGGGTCGGGCAGGGGGAAACTATGGCTACACCTTC. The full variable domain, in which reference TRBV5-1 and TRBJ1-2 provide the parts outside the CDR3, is KAGVTQTPRYLIKTRGQQVTLSCSPISGHRSVSWYQQTPGQGLQFLFEYFSETQRNKGNFPGRFSGRQFSNSRSEMNVSTLELGDSALYLCASSLEGRAGGNYGYTFGSGTRLTVV.

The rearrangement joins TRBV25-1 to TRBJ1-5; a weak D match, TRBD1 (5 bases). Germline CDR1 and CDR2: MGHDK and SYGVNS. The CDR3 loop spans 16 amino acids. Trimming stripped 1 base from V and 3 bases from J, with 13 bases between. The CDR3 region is CASSESGRADNQPQHF. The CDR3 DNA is TGTGCCAGCAGTGAATCGGGCAGGGCCGACAATCAGCCCCAGCATTTT.